This T cell receptor beta chain was found in a study of T cell responses to AZD1222 COVID-19 vaccine. In germline, CDR1 is LGHNA, CDR2 YNFKEQ. V lost 1 base, J lost 4 bases, and 9 bases stayed unmatched. The CDR3 totals 17 residues. A remark on this clone: Antigen unknown.

Study results and caveats: Following two doses of AZD1222, Spike-specific TCR breadth and depth rose. Every sample of the repertoires postdated the peak T cell response.

Assay: immunoSEQ multiplex PCR; the TCRdb copy retains only in-frame clones and omits some. The table records around 99,000 clones, approximately 90% of them present only once. The V call is TRBV4-2, the J call TRBJ2-3; 9 bases line up with TRBD2. The sample here was peripheral blood, taken on day 0 of AZD1222 vaccination. The sequence was obtained from an adult in good health. The DNA of the CDR3 is TGTGCCAGCAGCCAAGGAAGAGGCGGGAGGGTCCCAGATACGCAGTATTTT. Translation: CASSQGRGGRVPDTQYF.